Below, 26 T cell receptor beta chains from the same sample are listed, as sequenced in a study of blood T cell repertoires in COVID-19. Some clones are missing from TCRdb's copy, which holds only in-frame ones; the method was immunoSEQ multiplex PCR. The table records 95,000 to 150,000 clones, approximately 85% of them present only once. Material for sequencing was peripheral blood. Receptors originate from a human donor in a cohort sampled during active COVID-19.

The J gene is TRBJ2-7, the V gene TRBV5-6; TRBD1 is a possible D gene (6 bases). Germline-derived CDR1 and CDR2 are SGHDT and YYEEEE. This CDR3 has 13 residues. Trimming removed 4 bases at V and 2 bases at J, with 10 bases between. CDR3 in DNA: TGTGCCAGCAGCCAGGACAGAACCTACGAGCAGTACTTC. This codes for CASSQDRTYEQYF.

The chain combines TRBV3-1 (or the pseudogene TRBV3-2) with TRBJ1-2; maybe TRBD1 (5 bases). The V and J ends lost 6 bases and 7 bases respectively, with 18 bases between them. This CDR3 is built from 14 residues. Looked up from germline, CDR1 is LGHDT and CDR2 is YNNKEL (reference sequence). The CDR3 DNA reads TGTGCCAGCAGTGCCCCAGGGTGGGCGAGTGGCTACACCTTC. It encodes CASSAPGWASGYTF.

This chain links TRBV15 with TRBJ2-5; D ambiguous. This CDR3 contains 15 residues. CDR1 LNHNV and CDR2 YYDKDF come from the germline V gene (reference sequence). Trimming removed 0 bases from V and 5 bases from J, with 13 bases in between. The CDR3 DNA reads TGTGCCACCAGCAGAGAGGGTGGGCGCCGGGAGACCCAGTACTTC. Its translation is CATSREGGRRETQYF.

The chain recombines TRBV3-1 (or the pseudogene TRBV3-2) with TRBJ1-2; D uncertain. Per the germline V gene, CDR1 is LGHDT and CDR2 is YNNKEL (reference sequence). CDR3 size: 13 residues. Trimming stripped 4 bases from V and 7 bases from J, with 13 bases between. This CDR3 reads CASSLTSGGGYTF. The CDR3 DNA reads as TGTGCCAGCAGCCTAACCAGTGGTGGTGGCTACACCTTC.

The V call is TRBV7-2, the J call TRBJ1-5, with a possible D match to TRBD1 (5 bases). Trimming took off 3 bases at V and 5 bases at J, with 8 bases between the two ends. The CDR3 has 13 amino acids. Germline V lookup: CDR1 SGHTA, CDR2 FQGNSA. CDR3 residues: CASSFKQDQPQHF. Written as DNA, the CDR3 is TGTGCCAGCAGCTTCAAACAGGATCAGCCCCAGCATTTT.

The rearrangement joins TRBV7-2 to TRBJ2-1; D is ambiguous. CDR3 length: 14 amino acids. Germline V gene sequence: CDR1 SGHTA, CDR2 FQGNSA. The germline V and J ends were trimmed by 1 base and 7 bases, with 11 bases remaining between them. CDR3 residues: CASSLGPEMNEQFF. The DNA of the CDR3 is TGTGCCAGCAGCTTAGGCCCTGAGATGAATGAGCAGTTCTTC.

The V gene is TRBV7-9, the J gene TRBJ1-1; a possible D gene is TRBD1 (5 bases). Trimming removed 4 bases from V and 1 base from J, with 13 bases in between. The CDR3 runs to 15 residues. Looked up from germline, CDR1 is SEHNR and CDR2 is FQNEAQ (reference sequence). The CDR3 sequence: CASSSRRQQNTEAFF. The CDR3 DNA sequence: TGTGCCAGCAGCTCCAGAAGACAGCAGAACACTGAAGCTTTCTTT. Full variable domain (rest looked up from reference TRBV7-9 and TRBJ1-1): DTGVSQNPRHKITKRGQNVTFRCDPISEHNRLYWYRQTLGQGPEFLTYFQNEAQLEKSRLLSDRFSAERPKGSFSTLEIQRTEQGDSAMYLCASSSRRQQNTEAFFGQGTRLTVV.

The chain has TRBV2 and TRBJ2-1; 9 nucleotides line up with TRBD2. The CDR3 length is 15 residues. V was clipped by 3 bases and J by 2 bases; unmatched bases: 2. Germline V gives CDR1 SNHLY, CDR2 FYNNEI. This chain's CDR3 is CASSDSGGAYNEQFF. The DNA for the CDR3 is TGTGCCAGCAGTGATAGCGGGGGAGCCTACAATGAGCAGTTCTTC.

This chain joins TRBV24-1 and TRBJ2-3, with 11 bases that match TRBD1. The CDR3 is made up of 14 amino acids. The V gene's germline CDR1 is KGHDR and CDR2 SFDVKD. The junction had 7 bases not matched to a gene; V was cut back by 6 bases and J by 9 bases. CDR3 in DNA: TGTGCCACCAGTCCCGGGACAGGGGGATGGACGCAGTATTTT. Amino acids: CATSPGTGGWTQYF.

This clone was observed a few times. The rearrangement joins TRBV5-6 to TRBJ1-5, with D possibly TRBD1 on 6 matching bases. This CDR3 is built from 13 residues. Germline lookup yields CDR1 SGHDT and CDR2 YYEEEE. Trimming took off 1 base at V and 6 bases at J, with 8 bases between the two ends. CDR3 residues: CASSLTGSQPQHF. For the CDR3, the DNA is TGTGCCAGCAGCTTGACAGGGAGTCAGCCCCAGCATTTT.

This chain uses TRBV12-3 or TRBV12-4 with TRBJ1-2; D remains ambiguous. Trimming shortened V by 6 bases and J by 7 bases, and 15 bases separated the two germline ends. CDR3 length: 13 residues. Written as DNA, the CDR3 is TGTGCCAGCAGGTCGAGCTCGGGAGGTGGCTACACCTTC. Residues: CASRSSSGGGYTF.

This clone was recorded a few times. The chain employs TRBV7-6 and TRBJ2-7, with 8 bases fitting TRBD1. Per the germline V gene, CDR1 is SGHVS and CDR2 is FNYEAQ. The CDR3 loop spans 15 amino acids. Losses at the gene ends were 0 bases for V and 1 base for J; bases not matched to a gene: 2. CDR3 loop: CASSLAGQGSYEQYF. Here the CDR3 DNA reads TGTGCCAGCAGCTTAGCCGGACAGGGTTCCTACGAGCAGTACTTC. Based on the CDR3 plus reference TRBV7-6 and TRBJ2-7, the full variable domain is GAGVSQSPRYKVTKRGQDVALRCDPISGHVSLYWYRQALGQGPEFLTYFNYEAQQDKSGLPNDRFSAERPEGSISTLTIQRTEQRDSAMYRCASSLAGQGSYEQYFGPGTRLTVT.

The gene calls are TRBV6-5 and TRBJ2-5; the D is unclear. Germline assignment: CDR1 MNHEY and CDR2 SVGAGI. The CDR3 loop spans 13 amino acids. V lost 2 bases and J 7 bases, leaving 11 bases between the germline ends. Here the CDR3 reads CASSYGFSGTQYF. As DNA, the CDR3 is TGTGCCAGCAGTTACGGGTTTTCAGGGACCCAGTACTTC.

V usage is TRBV29-1 and J usage is TRBJ1-4, with 7 bases identical to TRBD1. The trim removed 6 bases at V and 2 bases at J, leaving 0 bases unmatched. The germline gives CDR1 SQVTM, CDR2 ANQGSEA. This CDR3 is built from 12 residues. The CDR3 nucleotides read TGCAGCGTGGGACAGACTAATGAAAAACTGTTTTTT. Protein product: CSVGQTNEKLFF.

This chain uses TRBV4-1 with TRBJ2-1; 7 bases are a match to TRBD2. CDR3 length: 15 amino acids. From germline, CDR1 is MGHRA and CDR2 YSYEKL. The junction had 9 bases not matched to a gene; V was cut back by 4 bases and J by 6 bases. The CDR3 sequence: CASSPGGTPPNEQFF. CDR3 bases: TGCGCCAGCAGCCCCGGGGGGACCCCACCCAATGAGCAGTTCTTC.

Of note for this clone: The junction and the germline gene differ at one end; a read error may be behind it. The chain has TRBV11-2 and TRBJ2-5; weak D call: TRBD2 (6 bases). CDR1 SGHAT and CDR2 FQNNGV come from the germline V gene. The CDR3 is 12 amino acids. The CDR3 loop is CASNPGGEAQYF. CDR3 nucleotides: TGTGCCAGCAACCCCGGGGGAGAGGCCCAGTACTTC.

This clone was observed a few times. The CDR3 spells CASRSTSVSTDTQYF. CDR3 DNA: TGCGCCAGCAGGTCCACTAGCGTTAGCACAGATACGCAGTATTTT. The J gene is TRBJ2-3, the V gene TRBV5-1; 7 bases are shared with TRBD2. Germline-derived CDR1 and CDR2 are SGHRS and YFSETQ. The CDR3 spans 15 residues. V trimming: 5 bases; J trimming: 0 bases; junction bases outside the gene matches: 6. The full variable domain, completed using reference TRBV5-1 and TRBJ2-3, is KAGVTQTPRYLIKTRGQQVTLSCSPISGHRSVSWYQQTPGQGLQFLFEYFSETQRNKGNFPGRFSGRQFSNSRSEMNVSTLELGDSALYLCASRSTSVSTDTQYFGPGTRLTVL.

The chain links TRBV4-1 to TRBJ1-5, with D unresolved. V lost 0 bases to trimming and J lost 0 bases, with 9 bases between them. This CDR3 has 16 residues. From germline, CDR1 is MGHRA and CDR2 YSYEKL. The CDR3 sequence is CASSQESGGSNQPQHF. In DNA form, the CDR3 reads TGCGCCAGCAGCCAAGAGTCGGGAGGTAGCAATCAGCCCCAGCATTTT.

The J gene is TRBJ2-3, the V gene TRBV7-2; 11 bases line up with TRBD2. Germline-derived CDR1 and CDR2 are SGHTA and FQGNSA. V shed 2 bases and J 6 bases; nucleotides not matched to a gene: 13. The length of the CDR3 is 18 residues. The CDR3, as DNA: TGTGCCAGCAGCTTACCACTCCTTAGCGGGGGGGCAATGGATACGCAGTATTTT. This sequence encodes CASSLPLLSGGAMDTQYF.

The chain carries TRBV11-3 and TRBJ2-2; 11 positions agree with TRBD1. V was pared by 4 bases and J by 6 bases, with 4 bases of the junction left unmatched. The germline CDR1 and CDR2 sequences are SGHNT and YENEEA. The CDR3 runs 15 residues. The CDR3 nucleotides are TGTGCCAGCAGCTCTCTGGGACAGGGGGCCGGGGAGCTGTTTTTT. It translates to CASSSLGQGAGELFF.

V is TRBV5-1 and J is TRBJ1-2, with D possibly matching TRBD1 (6 bases). The CDR3 totals 12 residues. V lost 1 base and J lost 8, with 9 bases in between. Germline CDR1 SGHRS, CDR2 YFSETQ. CDR3 DNA sequence: TGCGCCAGCAGCTTGACAGGGTACGGCTACACCTTC. This codes for CASSLTGYGYTF.

The chain carries TRBV14 and TRBJ2-1; 10 bases line up with TRBD2. After removal of 0 bases from V and 5 bases from J, the junction contained 10 bases not matched to a gene. Germline V lookup: CDR1 SGHDN, CDR2 FVKESK. The CDR3 contains 18 residues. CDR3 loop: CASSQEPFLAGANNEQFF. CDR3 sequence (DNA): TGTGCCAGCAGCCAAGAGCCCTTCCTAGCGGGGGCAAACAATGAGCAGTTCTTC.

On this clone itself: Other DNA sequences in the same sample also yield this CDR3. The chain joins TRBV9 to TRBJ2-3; TRBD2 matches 7 bases. Germline CDR1 SGDLS, CDR2 YYNGEE. V trimming: 7 bases; J trimming: 3 bases; junction bases outside the gene matches: 8. The length of the CDR3 is 14 residues. The CDR3 sequence is CASGRGGTTDTQYF. CDR3 in DNA: TGTGCCAGCGGGCGCGGGGGAACTACAGATACGCAGTATTTT.

This clone was seen a single time. The chain carries TRBV28 and TRBJ2-3; 8 nucleotides line up with TRBD2. There are 18 residues in the CDR3. CDR1 is MDHEN and CDR2 is SYDVKM in the germline V gene. J gave up 3 bases and V 2 bases, and 13 bases lay outside the gene matches. Here the CDR3 DNA reads TGTGCCAGCAGTTTACCCCCCGAGGTTAGCGGGGCGACAGATACGCAGTATTTT. This sequence encodes CASSLPPEVSGATDTQYF. The full variable domain, its missing parts supplied by reference TRBV28 and TRBJ2-3, is DVKVTQSSRYLVKRTGEKVFLECVQDMDHENMFWYRQDPGLGLRLIYFSYDVKMKEKGDIPEGYSVSREKKERFSLILESASTNQTSMYLCASSLPPEVSGATDTQYFGPGTRLTVL.

Turning to this clone: The sample contains more than one DNA sequence encoding this CDR3. The V call is TRBV3-1 (or the pseudogene TRBV3-2), the J call TRBJ1-1; D might be TRBD1 (5 bases). The CDR3 is 14 residues long. CDR1 LGHDT and CDR2 YNNKEL come from the germline V gene (reference sequence). Trimming removed 3 bases from V and 1 base from J, with 9 bases in between. The CDR3 protein is CASSQGQGNTEAFF. In DNA, the CDR3 is TGTGCCAGCAGCCAGGGGCAGGGGAACACTGAAGCTTTCTTT.

This clone occurred once. This chain joins TRBV7-2 and TRBJ2-7; D may be TRBD2 (7 bases). V was cut by 5 bases and J by 6 bases, with 17 bases left in between. Germline CDR1 reads SGHTA; CDR2 reads FQGNSA. The CDR3 has 14 amino acids. The CDR3 sequence: CASSTRTGGLEQYF. The CDR3 DNA is TGTGCCAGCAGCACACGTACCGGGGGGCTCGAGCAGTACTTC. Full variable domain (rest looked up from reference TRBV7-2 and TRBJ2-7): GAGVSQSPSNKVTEKGKDVELRCDPISGHTALYWYRQSLGQGLEFLIYFQGNSAPDKSGLPSDRFSAERTGGSVSTLTIQRTQQEDSAVYLCASSTRTGGLEQYFGPGTRLTVT.